The 14 T cell receptor beta chains given below trace back to one sample, sequenced in a study of response to subunit inactivated influenza vaccine. TCRdb fed the RT-PCR reads into MiXCR, producing one record per CDR3 protein. The table lists 500,000 to 600,000 distinct CDR3 sequences, around 15% of them singletons. Source: PBMCs from blood, taken 11 to 12 days after vaccination. The receptors come from a man in his fifties who received an inactivated influenza vaccine.

The CDR3 bases are TGTGCCAGCAGCGTAGAGGGACAGGGTTCCGGGGAGCTGTTTTTT. Its translation is CASSVEGQGSGELFF. The chain couples TRBV9 to TRBJ2-2, with 9 bases aligning to TRBD1. The CDR3 is made up of 15 amino acids. Looked up from germline, CDR1 is SGDLS and CDR2 is YYNGEE. Trimming removed 0 bases from V and 6 bases from J; junction bases left unmatched: 3.

This clonotype was counted only a few times. The chain links TRBV25-1 to TRBJ1-6; 8 bases match TRBD1. The CDR3 consists of 16 residues. Losses at the gene ends were 4 bases for V and 10 bases for J; bases not matched to a gene: 12. Germline V gene lookup returns CDR1 MGHDK and CDR2 SYGVNS. The CDR3 protein is CASSGAGTGWRSPLHF. CDR3 sequence (DNA): TGTGCCAGCAGTGGCGCCGGGACAGGTTGGCGATCACCCCTCCACTTT.

The chain combines TRBV6-5 with TRBJ2-7, with 7 nucleotides matching TRBD2. J gave up 3 bases and V 9 bases, and 5 bases lay outside the gene matches. The germline V gene has CDR1 MNHEY and CDR2 SVGAGI. The CDR3 totals 12 residues. The CDR3 DNA follows: TGTGCCAGTCGGAGCGGGAACTACGAGCAGTACTTC. Translation gives CASRSGNYEQYF.

This clonotype was seen at least ten times. The rearrangement joins TRBV5-1 to TRBJ2-1; 7 bases match TRBD1. The CDR3 contains 16 residues. The germline V gene encodes CDR1 SGHRS and CDR2 YFSETQ. Trimming removed 0 bases from V and 0 bases from J; junction bases left unmatched: 3. CDR3 DNA sequence: TGCGCCAGCAGCTTGGGAGGGGGCGCCTCCTACAATGAGCAGTTCTTC. Its protein is CASSLGGGASYNEQFF.

V usage is TRBV5-1 and J usage is TRBJ2-3; TRBD2 is a possible D gene (5 bases). Trimming shortened V by 2 bases and J by 2 bases, and 12 bases separated the two germline ends. CDR1 is SGHRS and CDR2 is YFSETQ in the germline V gene. The CDR3 is 15 amino acids. CDR3 protein: CASSFSGSPTDTQYF. In DNA, the CDR3 is TGCGCCAGCAGCTTCAGTGGGAGTCCCACAGATACGCAGTATTTT.

This rearrangement joins TRBV6-2 or TRBV6-3 to TRBJ2-7, with D perhaps TRBD2 (6 bases). Trimming took off 6 bases at V and 0 bases at J, with 12 bases between the two ends. CDR1 is MNHEY, CDR2 SVGEGT, per germline. This CDR3 is built from 14 residues. For the CDR3, the DNA is TGTGCCAGCAGGCGGGGCCTGAGCTCCTACGAGCAGTACTTC. Protein: CASRRGLSSYEQYF.

The V gene is TRBV28, the J gene TRBJ2-5; D could derive from TRBD1 or TRBD2 (5 bases each). Trimming removed 3 bases from V and 5 bases from J, with 10 bases in between. CDR3 length: 13 amino acids. CDR1 and CDR2 (germline): MDHEN, SYDVKM. CDR3 protein: CASSFAGTETQYF. CDR3 sequence (DNA): TGTGCCAGCAGTTTTGCAGGGACCGAGACCCAGTACTTC.

This clonotype occurred once. The chain is built from TRBV18 and TRBJ2-1; no reliable D call. Germline V gene sequence: CDR1 KGHSH, CDR2 LQKENI. V lost 0 bases and J 9 bases, leaving 9 bases between the germline ends. This CDR3 is 13 amino acids long. CDR3 residues: CASSPPSRSEQFF. The CDR3 coding sequence is TGTGCCAGCTCACCACCGTCCAGGAGTGAGCAGTTCTTC.

This clonotype showed up just a few times. The V call is TRBV5-1, the J call TRBJ2-5; 14 nucleotides match TRBD2. Germline V CDR1 and CDR2: SGHRS, YFSETQ. The CDR3 is 20 amino acids. With V trimmed by 5 bases and J by 1 base, 16 bases remained unmatched. CDR3 amino acids: CASSPLGWTSGGQIQETQYF. The CDR3 bases are TGCGCCAGCAGTCCCTTAGGATGGACTAGCGGGGGGCAAATCCAAGAGACCCAGTACTTC.

This clonotype turned up a few times. This chain joins TRBV30 and TRBJ1-5; D perhaps matches TRBD1 (5 bases). V gave up 2 bases and J gave up 1 base, with 6 bases separating them. This CDR3 spans 13 amino acids. CDR1 GTSNPN and CDR2 SVGIG come from the germline V gene (reference sequence). DNA of the CDR3: TGTGCCTGGAGTCCAGGGAGCAATCAGCCCCAGCATTTT. This sequence encodes CAWSPGSNQPQHF.

The chain combines TRBV20-1 with TRBJ1-5; maybe TRBD1 (6 bases). This CDR3 has 13 residues. Trimming removed 5 bases from V and 3 bases from J, with 11 bases in between. Germline V gene sequence: CDR1 DFQATT, CDR2 SNEGSKA (reference sequence). CDR3 residues: CSASQGNNQPQHF. CDR3 nucleotides: TGCAGTGCTTCACAGGGAAACAATCAGCCCCAGCATTTT.

This clonotype occurred many times. Its ends do not fully match the called genes, so a read error is possible. The V gene is TRBV12-3 or TRBV12-4, the J gene TRBJ1-1, with 7 bases that match TRBD1. The CDR3 consists of 13 residues. The CDR3 is CASSLGQVLSAFF. In DNA, the CDR3 is TGTGCCAGCAGCTTAGGACAGGTCCTGTCAGCTTTCTTT.

The V and J genes are TRBV2 and TRBJ2-3, with D perhaps TRBD2 (5 bases). This CDR3 spans 14 amino acids. The germline CDR1 and CDR2 sequences are SNHLY and FYNNEI. The CDR3 DNA is TGTGCTATCATAAGGACTTCTAGCACAGATACGCAGTATTTT. Amino acid sequence: CAIIRTSSTDTQYF.

V usage is TRBV25-1 and J usage is TRBJ2-3; no reliable D call. Trimming left V 5 bases short and J 6 bases short, with 9 bases between. Germline assignment: CDR1 MGHDK and CDR2 SYGVNS. This CDR3 is built from 12 residues. This CDR3 is CASSTYPDTQYF. In DNA, the CDR3 is TGTGCCAGCAGTACCTATCCGGATACGCAGTATTTT. Together with reference TRBV25-1 and TRBJ2-3, the CDR3 gives the full variable domain: EADIYQTPRYLVIGTGKKITLECSQTMGHDKMYWYQQDPGMELHLIHYSYGVNSTEKGDLSSESTVSRIRTEHFPLTLESARPSHTSQYLCASSTYPDTQYFGPGTRLTVL.